The 30 T cell receptor beta chains listed next were all sequenced from one sample in a study of long-term antiretroviral therapy in people with HIV. Sequencing used immunoSEQ v3.0 at survey level. Profiled with immunoSEQ multiplex PCR; TCRdb holds only in-frame clones, not every one. This sample has tens of thousands of clones, with 94% found just once. The sample consisted of unsorted PBMCs, taken approximately 7.1 years after starting antiretroviral therapy. The source is a middle-aged man with HIV.

The rearrangement joins TRBV19 to TRBJ1-2; no clear D gene. Trimming took off 3 bases at V and 5 bases at J, with 10 bases between the two ends. Germline V gene data show CDR1 as LNHDA and CDR2 as SQIVND (reference sequence). CDR3 size: 13 residues. This CDR3 is CASSIGENYGYTF. The CDR3 DNA sequence: TGTGCCAGTAGTATCGGGGAGAATTATGGCTACACCTTC.

The chain joins TRBV7-2 to TRBJ1-5; 7 nucleotides align to TRBD1. This CDR3 is 14 amino acids long. V lost 5 bases, J lost 5 bases, and 6 bases stayed unmatched. Per germline, CDR1 SGHTA and CDR2 FQGNSA. The CDR3 sequence: CASSVDRTYQPQHF. For the CDR3, the DNA is TGTGCCAGCAGCGTGGACAGGACCTATCAGCCCCAGCATTTT.

The chain is built from TRBV5-1 and TRBJ2-7, with 8 bases lining up with TRBD1. Germline values: CDR1 SGHRS, CDR2 YFSETQ. V was clipped by 0 bases and J by 4 bases; unmatched bases: 3. The CDR3 spans 14 residues. Here the CDR3 reads CASSLAGTGYEQYF. The CDR3 DNA follows: TGCGCCAGCAGCTTGGCCGGGACAGGTTACGAGCAGTACTTC.

The J gene is TRBJ1-2, the V gene TRBV6-1; a possible D gene is TRBD1 (5 bases). The V and J ends lost 2 bases and 4 bases respectively, with 14 bases between them. Germline loops: CDR1 MNHNS, CDR2 SASEGT. The CDR3 sequence is 15 residues long. The CDR3 DNA reads TGTGCCAGCAGTGAAAAGGAGGGCGGGGGCTATGGCTACACCTTC. Its translation is CASSEKEGGGYGYTF.

The chain couples TRBV11-2 to TRBJ2-3; 16 bases fit TRBD2. The germline V gene has CDR1 SGHAT and CDR2 FQNNGV. The CDR3 length is 19 residues. Unmatched junction bases numbered 8, after V lost 2 bases and J lost 3 bases. The CDR3 coding sequence is TGTGCCAGCAGCTTATGGGGACTAGCGGGGGGGCAAGATACAGATACGCAGTATTTT. Translation gives CASSLWGLAGGQDTDTQYF.

The V call is TRBV6-7, the J call TRBJ1-5, with D uncertain. TRBV6-7 belongs to the ORF category, with a function that is uncertain. The CDR3 is 16 residues long. Trimming left V 7 bases short and J 7 bases short, with 23 bases between. The CDR3 loop is CASTYCAGKLDQPQHF. The CDR3 bases are TGTGCCAGCACCTACTGTGCGGGGAAACTAGACCAGCCCCAGCATTTT.

V usage is TRBV14 and J usage is TRBJ1-5, with 7 bases aligning to TRBD1. The germline V gene encodes CDR1 SGHDN and CDR2 FVKESK. Trimming at V came to 4 bases and at J to 0 bases, leaving 6 bases not matched to a gene. The CDR3 covers 16 residues. The CDR3 region has the DNA TGTGCCAGCAGCCTTCGGACAGGAATTAGCAATCAGCCCCAGCATTTT. Residues: CASSLRTGISNQPQHF.

This chain links TRBV23-1 with TRBJ2-3; D is unclear. TRBV23-1 is an ORF, with its function uncertain. This CDR3 is 9 amino acids long. V was clipped by 4 bases and J by 11 bases, with 4 bases between them. Here the CDR3 reads CASSRGQYF. As DNA, the CDR3 is TGCGCCAGCAGTCGGGGGCAGTATTTT.

The chain carries TRBV7-8 and TRBJ2-7, with 14 bases that match TRBD2. CDR3 length: 16 amino acids. Germline V gives CDR1 SGHVS, CDR2 FQNEAQ. J lost 2 bases, V lost 8 bases, and 8 bases had no gene match. CDR3 residues: CASAGTSGGLPYEQYF. Here the CDR3 DNA reads TGTGCCAGCGCCGGGACTAGCGGGGGTCTACCCTACGAGCAGTACTTC.

V usage is TRBV5-8 and J usage is TRBJ1-2, with D possibly being TRBD1 (6 bases). CDR3 size: 14 residues. The germline CDR1 and CDR2 sequences are SGHTS and YDEGEE. V was shortened by 2 bases and J by 4 bases, with 12 bases between the two germline ends. The CDR3 DNA follows: TGTGCCAGCAGCTTTGTGGGGGGCGGCTATGGCTACACCTTC. Translation: CASSFVGGGYGYTF.

The chain is built from TRBV11-2 and TRBJ1-1; D gene unclear. The CDR3 is 15 amino acids. V lost 2 bases, J lost 0 bases, and 10 bases lay in between. Germline-derived CDR1 and CDR2 are SGHAT and FQNNGV. The CDR3 region has the DNA TGTGCCAGCAGCTTATATAGGCAGCTGAACACTGAAGCTTTCTTT. Its protein product is CASSLYRQLNTEAFF. The variable domain in full, completed from reference TRBV11-2 and TRBJ1-1, reads EAGVAQSPRYKIIEKRQSVAFWCNPISGHATLYWYQQILGQGPKLLIQFQNNGVVDDSQLPKDRFSAERLKGVDSTLKIQPAKLEDSAVYLCASSLYRQLNTEAFFGQGTRLTVV.

The J gene is TRBJ1-2, the V gene TRBV5-5, with 7 bases that match TRBD1. The CDR3 totals 13 residues. The germline V gene encodes CDR1 SGHKS and CDR2 YYEKEE (reference sequence). The V gene end was trimmed by 3 bases and the J gene end by 6 bases; junction bases not matched to a gene: 5. The CDR3 here is CASSSGQDHGYTF. The CDR3 coding sequence is TGTGCCAGCAGCTCTGGACAGGACCATGGCTACACCTTC.

V is TRBV19 and J is TRBJ2-7; a weak D match, TRBD2 (5 bases). V was clipped by 1 base and J by 3 bases, with 10 bases between them. CDR3 size: 14 residues. CDR1 and CDR2 (germline): LNHDA, SQIVND (reference sequence). The CDR3 DNA reads as TGTGCCAGTAGTATAGGGAGTCGGGGCTACGAGCAGTACTTC. This gives the protein CASSIGSRGYEQYF.

The rearrangement joins TRBV7-2 to TRBJ2-7; D perhaps matches TRBD1 (6 bases). The CDR3 totals 15 residues. Trimming left V 0 bases short and J 0 bases short, with 9 bases between. CDR1 and CDR2 (germline): SGHTA, FQGNSA. CDR3 sequence (DNA): TGTGCCAGCAGCTTAGCCAGGGGCCACTCCTACGAGCAGTACTTC. It is translated as CASSLARGHSYEQYF.

The chain recombines TRBV5-4 with TRBJ2-5; TRBD2 matches 10 bases. With 4 bases clipped from V and 2 bases from J, the junction kept 5 bases outside the gene matches. Germline V gives CDR1 SGHNT, CDR2 YYREEE (reference sequence). The CDR3 runs to 15 residues. DNA of the CDR3: TGTGCCAGCAGCCGCCAACTAGCGGGGCAAGAGACCCAGTACTTC. It is translated as CASSRQLAGQETQYF.

The DNA for the CDR3 is TGCAGCGTTGTAATGGGGAATGAGCAGTTCTTC. Amino acids: CSVVMGNEQFF. This chain connects TRBV29-1 to TRBJ2-1; D is ambiguous. Germline V gene lookup returns CDR1 SQVTM and CDR2 ANQGSEA. Trimming shortened V by 4 bases and J by 7 bases, and 8 bases separated the two germline ends. This CDR3 spans 11 amino acids.

This chain links TRBV2 with TRBJ1-1, with D possibly matching TRBD1 (5 bases). The CDR3 length is 13 residues. Germline CDR1 SNHLY, CDR2 FYNNEI. V lost 6 bases, J lost 8 bases, and 16 bases lay in between. The DNA of the CDR3 is TGTGCCAGCAGCTTATTAAGGGGCCGGGAAGCTTTCTTT. Translated: CASSLLRGREAFF.

The V call is TRBV6-1, the J call TRBJ1-5, with TRBD1 matching over 9 bases. There are 18 residues in the CDR3. The trim removed 2 bases at V and 5 bases at J, leaving 13 bases unmatched. In germline, CDR1 is MNHNS, CDR2 SASEGT. The CDR3 sequence: CASSERGTGIFTDQPQHF. The CDR3 nucleotides read TGTGCCAGCAGTGAAAGGGGGACAGGGATTTTCACCGATCAGCCCCAGCATTTT.

The V gene is TRBV6-1, the J gene TRBJ1-1; D perhaps matches TRBD1 (5 bases). Trimming removed 4 bases from V and 1 base from J, with 7 bases in between. CDR3 length: 13 amino acids. Germline CDR1 and CDR2: MNHNS and SASEGT. CDR3 sequence: CASSAGRNTEAFF. The CDR3 nucleotides read TGTGCCAGCAGTGCGGGGCGGAACACTGAAGCTTTCTTT.

This chain connects TRBV5-1 to TRBJ2-3, with D unresolved. Trimming stripped 4 bases from V and 3 bases from J, with 3 bases between. The CDR3 length is 11 residues. Germline V gene sequence: CDR1 SGHRS, CDR2 YFSETQ. CDR3 residues: CASSATDTQYF. CDR3 sequence (DNA): TGCGCCAGCAGCGCGACAGATACGCAGTATTTT.

The chain recombines TRBV5-1 with TRBJ1-2; D possibly corresponds to TRBD1 (5 bases). The CDR3 runs to 15 residues. The V gene's germline CDR1 is SGHRS and CDR2 YFSETQ. Deletions cut 0 bases from V and 2 bases from J, with 11 bases between. The CDR3 sequence is CASSLEARANYGYTF. The CDR3 bases are TGCGCCAGCAGCTTGGAGGCCAGGGCAAACTATGGCTACACCTTC.

The chain joins TRBV2 to TRBJ2-3; D is undetermined. The CDR3 sequence is 15 residues long. The V end lost 3 bases, the J end lost 0 bases, and 10 bases lay between the germline ends. CDR1 and CDR2 (germline): SNHLY, FYNNEI. The CDR3 loop is CASSDGRTSTDTQYF. The DNA for the CDR3 is TGTGCCAGCAGTGACGGGCGTACTAGCACAGATACGCAGTATTTT.

The chain joins TRBV9 to TRBJ2-5, with D perhaps matching TRBD1 (5 bases). V lost 0 bases and J 4 bases, leaving 13 bases between the germline ends. The CDR3 has 15 amino acids. Germline V gives CDR1 SGDLS, CDR2 YYNGEE. DNA for the CDR3: TGTGCCAGCAGCGTAGGTCAGGGAACCTTAGAGACCCAGTACTTC. Encoded protein: CASSVGQGTLETQYF.

This chain connects TRBV6-1 to TRBJ1-5; 7 bases fit TRBD1. The germline V gene has CDR1 MNHNS and CDR2 SASEGT. With V trimmed by 5 bases and J by 5 bases, 3 bases remained unmatched. CDR3 length: 13 amino acids. This CDR3 is CASSFTGDQPQHF. The DNA for the CDR3 is TGTGCCAGCAGTTTTACAGGGGATCAGCCCCAGCATTTT.

This chain connects TRBV28 to TRBJ2-4; 10 nucleotides match TRBD2. The CDR3 totals 15 residues. The V and J ends lost 5 bases and 8 bases, in that order; junction bases with no gene match: 9. Germline V lookup: CDR1 MDHEN, CDR2 SYDVKM. As DNA, the CDR3 is TGTGCCAGCAGTGAGCGGGGGGGCGGATTGGACATTCAGTACTTC. It is translated as CASSERGGGLDIQYF.

V is TRBV7-9 and J is TRBJ1-2, with D perhaps TRBD1 (5 bases). The CDR3 covers 13 residues. V was shortened by 2 bases and J by 6 bases, with 10 bases between the two germline ends. Per germline, CDR1 SEHNR and CDR2 FQNEAQ (reference sequence). The CDR3 spells CASSLSQGDGYTF. Written as DNA, the CDR3 is TGTGCCAGCAGCTTATCGCAGGGCGATGGCTACACCTTC.

This sequence joins TRBV5-1 and TRBJ2-3; D gene uncertain. Deletions cut 0 bases from V and 2 bases from J, with 10 bases between. The germline CDR1 and CDR2 sequences are SGHRS and YFSETQ. The CDR3 sequence is 15 residues long. The CDR3 loop reads CASSLGAPHTDTQYF. The CDR3 region has the DNA TGCGCCAGCAGCTTGGGGGCGCCTCACACAGATACGCAGTATTTT. Supplemented by reference TRBV5-1 and TRBJ2-3, the full variable domain reads KAGVTQTPRYLIKTRGQQVTLSCSPISGHRSVSWYQQTPGQGLQFLFEYFSETQRNKGNFPGRFSGRQFSNSRSEMNVSTLELGDSALYLCASSLGAPHTDTQYFGPGTRLTVL.

The J gene is TRBJ2-7, the V gene TRBV12-5, with unresolved D. Germline V gives CDR1 LGHNT, CDR2 FRNRAP. Trimming removed 0 bases from V and 1 base from J, with 7 bases in between. This CDR3 has 14 amino acids. CDR3 in DNA: TGTGCTAGTGGTTTGGTACCCCTATCCTACGAGCAGTACTTC. Its protein is CASGLVPLSYEQYF.

The chain employs TRBV4-1 and TRBJ2-1, with D tentatively TRBD2 (6 bases). The V end was cut by 6 bases, the J end by 4 bases, with 10 bases between. Germline loops: CDR1 MGHRA, CDR2 YSYEKL. This CDR3 has 13 amino acids. CDR3 sequence (DNA): TGCGCCAGCAGAGCTCGGGAGTACAATGAGCAGTTCTTC. Its translation is CASRAREYNEQFF.

J is TRBJ1-2 and V is TRBV12-5; the D gene is possibly TRBD1 (6 bases). Germline V CDR1 and CDR2: LGHNT, FRNRAP. Trimming took 5 bases from V and 4 from J, leaving 11 bases between them. The CDR3 spans 13 residues. The CDR3 DNA sequence: TGTGCTAGTGGTATGGACAGTTTCTATGGCTACACCTTC. Encoded protein: CASGMDSFYGYTF.